This TCR beta chain was captured in a study of neoadjuvant nivolumab and ipilimumab in lung cancer. Turning to the study itself: Patients got nivolumab 3 mg/kg on days 1, 15 and 29; combination added ipilimumab 1 mg/kg day 1.

CDR3 size: 13 residues. V gave up 4 bases and J gave up 6 bases, with 13 bases separating them. Germline V gene lookup returns CDR1 MNHNS and CDR2 SASEGT. Here immunoSEQ multiplex PCR was the method, and the copy in TCRdb shows in-frame clones only, minus some. Of about 30,000 clones detected, approximately 86% appear once; the ten largest clones hold about 5.2%. The sample in question was tumor tissue, obtained after neoadjuvant nivolumab, alone or with ipilimumab, at or shortly before surgery. The sequence derives from an adult with non-small cell lung cancer. The J gene is TRBJ2-7, the V gene TRBV6-1; maybe TRBD2 (5 bases). The CDR3 reads CASSGPRGPEQYF. Here the CDR3 DNA reads TGTGCCAGCAGTGGTCCCAGAGGGCCCGAGCAGTACTTC.